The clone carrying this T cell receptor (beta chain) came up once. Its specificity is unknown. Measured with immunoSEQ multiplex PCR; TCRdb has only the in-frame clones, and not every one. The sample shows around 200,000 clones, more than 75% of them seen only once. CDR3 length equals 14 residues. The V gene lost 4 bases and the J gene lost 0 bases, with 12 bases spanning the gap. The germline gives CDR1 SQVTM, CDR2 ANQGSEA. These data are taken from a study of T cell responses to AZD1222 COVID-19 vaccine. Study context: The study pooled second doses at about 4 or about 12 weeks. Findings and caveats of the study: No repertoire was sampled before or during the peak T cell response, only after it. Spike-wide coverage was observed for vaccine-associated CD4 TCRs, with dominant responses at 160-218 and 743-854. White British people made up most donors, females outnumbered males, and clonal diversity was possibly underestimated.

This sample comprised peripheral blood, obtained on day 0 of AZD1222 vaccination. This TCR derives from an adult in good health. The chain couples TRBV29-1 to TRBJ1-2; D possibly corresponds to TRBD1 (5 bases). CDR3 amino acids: CSVVSRAANYGYTF. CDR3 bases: TGCAGCGTTGTAAGCAGGGCCGCTAACTATGGCTACACCTTC.